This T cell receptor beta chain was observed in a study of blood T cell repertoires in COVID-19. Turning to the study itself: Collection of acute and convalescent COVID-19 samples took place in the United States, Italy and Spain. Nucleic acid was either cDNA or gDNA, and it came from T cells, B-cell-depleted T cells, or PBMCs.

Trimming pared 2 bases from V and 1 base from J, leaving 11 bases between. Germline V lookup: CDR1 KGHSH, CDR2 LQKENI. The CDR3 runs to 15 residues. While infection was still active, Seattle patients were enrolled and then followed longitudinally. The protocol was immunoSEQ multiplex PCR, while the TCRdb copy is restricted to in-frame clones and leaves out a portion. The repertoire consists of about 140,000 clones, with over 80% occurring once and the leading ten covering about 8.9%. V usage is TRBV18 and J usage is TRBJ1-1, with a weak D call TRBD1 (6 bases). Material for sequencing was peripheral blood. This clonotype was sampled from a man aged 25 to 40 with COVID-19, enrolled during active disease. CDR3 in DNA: TGTGCCAGCTCACCAGGGGGACACAAGAACACTGAAGCTTTCTTT. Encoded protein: CASSPGGHKNTEAFF.